Listed here are 8 T cell receptor beta chains from one sample, sequenced in a study of spatial heterogeneity in lung cancer. One entry per CDR3 protein, called by TCRdb with MiXCR from the 5' RACE reads. The sample lists around 2,000 distinct CDR3 sequences; 2.5% to 3.5% were seen once. Their target antigens are unknown. The time point is: sample taken at primary tumor resection. General observations from the study: Tracking of tumor mutation counts was seen in expanded intratumoral alpha and beta TCR counts.

Material: lung tumor tissue, obtained at surgery. The receptors stem from a female donor with early-stage non-small cell lung cancer.

This clonotype is labeled medium-sized. The genes are TRBV12-3 or TRBV12-4 and TRBJ2-2; no clear D gene. With 2 bases removed from V and 1 base from J, the gap between germline ends came to 2 bases. The CDR3 contains 13 residues. In DNA form, the CDR3 reads TGTGCCAGCAGTTTATTGAACACCGGGGAGCTGTTTTTT. Protein sequence: CASSLLNTGELFF.

By frequency in the sample, this clonotype is medium-sized. The chain is built from TRBV5-1 and TRBJ2-3; D uncertain. This CDR3 has 14 residues. Germline assignment: CDR1 SGHRS and CDR2 YFSETQ. V dropped 0 bases and J dropped 2 bases, with 7 bases sitting between them. DNA for the CDR3: TGCGCCAGCAGCTTGGAGGACGCCACAGATACGCAGTATTTT. It specifies CASSLEDATDTQYF.

This clonotype is labeled as medium-sized (0.01 to 0.1%). The rearrangement joins TRBV29-1 to TRBJ2-1; a possible D gene is TRBD1 (7 bases). Germline CDR1 and CDR2: SQVTM and ANQGSEA. The V end lost 3 bases, the J end lost 4 bases, and 13 bases lay between the germline ends. The CDR3 has 14 residues. The CDR3 nucleotides are TGCAGCGTTGAGACGGCAGGGGGGTACAATGAGCAGTTCTTC. Amino acids: CSVETAGGYNEQFF.

This clonotype rates as medium-sized. Here the CDR3 reads CASSSYRGFEQYF. The CDR3 DNA follows: TGTGCCAGCAGTTCTTACAGGGGATTCGAGCAGTACTTC. The gene calls are TRBV27 and TRBJ2-7; TRBD1 agrees at 7 bases. Germline loops: CDR1 MNHEY, CDR2 SMNVEV (reference sequence). The CDR3 has 13 amino acids. J gave up 6 bases and V 4 bases, and 6 bases lay outside the gene matches.

By frequency in the sample, this clonotype is medium-sized. V usage is TRBV20-1 and J usage is TRBJ1-5; a weak D match, TRBD1 (5 bases). The germline CDR1 and CDR2 sequences are DFQATT and SNEGSKA (reference sequence). The CDR3 has 14 residues. Trimming stripped 0 bases from V and 6 bases from J, with 12 bases between. Here the CDR3 DNA reads TGCAGTGCTAGAGATCGCCGGGGGACTCAGCCCCAGCATTTT. Protein sequence: CSARDRRGTQPQHF.

This clonotype occurred many times. The V call is TRBV19, the J call TRBJ1-1; D is possibly TRBD1 (5 bases). Germline V gene data show CDR1 as LNHDA and CDR2 as SQIVND (reference sequence). The CDR3 is 13 residues long. V was trimmed by 6 bases and J by 11 bases, leaving 19 bases between them. The CDR3 bases are TGTGCCAGTAGCCCGAACAGGCGCATTGGGGCTTTCTTT. Translation: CASSPNRRIGAFF.

By sample fraction, this clonotype is large (0.1 to 1%). The chain combines TRBV7-2 with TRBJ2-3; D may be TRBD1 or TRBD2 (5 bases each). Germline V gives CDR1 SGHTA, CDR2 FQGNSA. The CDR3 has 13 amino acids. Trimming shortened V by 3 bases and J by 5 bases, and 9 bases separated the two germline ends. CDR3 loop: CASSLRGIDTQYF. CDR3 DNA sequence: TGTGCCAGCAGCTTGAGGGGAATAGATACGCAGTATTTT.

This clonotype ranks as medium-sized. V and J are TRBV24-1 and TRBJ1-1; D unclear. The germline gives CDR1 KGHDR, CDR2 SFDVKD. Deletions cut 1 base from V and 0 bases from J, with 8 bases between. The CDR3 loop spans 15 amino acids. The CDR3 bases are TGTGCCACCAGTGATTTCACGACAATGAACACTGAAGCTTTCTTT. This sequence encodes CATSDFTTMNTEAFF.